This TCR beta chain stems from a study of Graves' ophthalmopathy and Graves' hyperthyroidism. The table lists this clonotype with a few counts. The trim removed 3 bases at V and 5 bases at J, leaving 4 bases unmatched. CDR1 and CDR2 (germline): MNHEY, SVGAGI. The CDR3 loop spans 14 amino acids. Amplification of TCR beta CDR3 regions used RNA transcripts. An initial RT-PCR round employing HTBI primers preceded a second-round multiplex PCR. One entry per CDR3 protein results from TCRdb running MiXCR on the multiplex PCR reads. Here the sample spans around 400,000 distinct CDR3 sequences, approximately 20% being singletons.

The sequenced material came from peripheral blood. The V and J genes are TRBV6-5 and TRBJ2-5; 9 bases map to TRBD2. This receptor was obtained from a woman younger than 30 with Graves' ophthalmopathy. The CDR3 loop is CASSYASGKETQYF. The CDR3 DNA sequence: TGTGCCAGCAGTTATGCTAGCGGGAAGGAGACCCAGTACTTC.